This T cell receptor beta chain was identified during a study of blood T cell repertoires in COVID-19 (dated by TCRdb to 2020 to 2022). As for the study more broadly: The collaborator samples originated in the United States, Italy and Spain and spanned the acute and convalescent phases of COVID-19. The prospective study material was composed of cDNA or gDNA derived from T cells, B-cell-depleted T cells, or PBMCs. Subjects who had been exposed to COVID-19, were actively infected with it, or had recovered from it provided the deeply sampled blood TCRbeta repertoires that made up the dataset. The repertoires were released in a freely available public database intended as a resource for research on the immune response to SARS-CoV-2. The samples were drawn from two sources: the first 160 participants of the ongoing ImmuneRACE study, and over 950 subjects contributed by 6 global collaborators. Nearly every sample came with metadata listing a de-identified subject ID, COVID-19 status, age in years and sex. Where HLA class I and class II types were available, the types were taken from metadata supplied by the sample provider, not from assay-based typing.

Collaborating institutions collected whole blood in K2EDTA tubes following their own protocols. For TCRbeta analysis, collaborators shipped samples as frozen whole blood, isolated PBMCs, or DNA extracted from either of those sample types. Paper-wide results and their limitations: Clinical and demographic metadata were provided uncurated, with the amount varying by source and participant.

The immunoSEQ Assay, a bias-controlled multiplex PCR, was used to amplify TCRbeta CDR3 regions from genomic DNA. Concerning the study's data processing: Nucleated cell counts per sample were estimated from amplification of reference gene primers within the assay. To quantify the absolute abundance of each unique TCRbeta CDR3 rearrangement, sequence reads were collapsed and filtered. For each sample, productive Simpson clonality was calculated by taking the square root of Simpson's diversity index across productive rearrangements. TCRdb took this table from immuneACCESS and kept in-frame rearrangements with V and J called. Such tables lack part of the clones; where checked against another copy, unresolved V genes explain under half of the gap, and the rest is unexplained. D and trimming come from the DNA, and the V and J calls and clone size come from that table. Within this sample are 50,000 or so clones, with under 90% of them counted one time only. The top ten hold 14% of the sample.

The sample holds a few counts of this clone. Its binding antigen is unknown. Base quality data are lacking; no much larger clone is found one base away. The TCR comes from a man aged 65 to 79 with acute or convalescent COVID-19. Sequenced input: peripheral blood.

CDR3 reads: CASSRLERPGYTF. At the DNA level, the sequence is TGCGCCAGCAGCCGATTAGAGCGTCCCGGCTACACCTTC. The rearranged segments are TRBV4-3 and TRBJ1-2, with no reliable assignment of the D segment. The germline V gene encodes CDR1 LGHNA and CDR2 YSLEER. V and J are truncated by 4 bases and 8 bases respectively, leaving an intervening sequence of 14 bases. Spanning cysteine to phenylalanine, the CDR3 consists of 13 amino acids. The entry retains the CDR3 DNA only, 39 bases that are in frame from base 1.